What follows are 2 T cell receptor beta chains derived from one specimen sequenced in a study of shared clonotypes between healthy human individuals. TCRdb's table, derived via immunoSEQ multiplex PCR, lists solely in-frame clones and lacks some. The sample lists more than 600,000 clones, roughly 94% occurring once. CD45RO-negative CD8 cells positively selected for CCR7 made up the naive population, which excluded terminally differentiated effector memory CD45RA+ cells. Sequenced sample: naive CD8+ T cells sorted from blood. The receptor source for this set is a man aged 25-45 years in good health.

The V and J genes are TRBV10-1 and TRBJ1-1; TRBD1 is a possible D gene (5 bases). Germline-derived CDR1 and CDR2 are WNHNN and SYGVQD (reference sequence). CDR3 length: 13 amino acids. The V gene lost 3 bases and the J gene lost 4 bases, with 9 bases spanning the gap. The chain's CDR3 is CASSDGGITEAFF. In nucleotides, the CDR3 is TGCGCCAGCAGTGACGGGGGAATCACTGAAGCTTTCTTT.

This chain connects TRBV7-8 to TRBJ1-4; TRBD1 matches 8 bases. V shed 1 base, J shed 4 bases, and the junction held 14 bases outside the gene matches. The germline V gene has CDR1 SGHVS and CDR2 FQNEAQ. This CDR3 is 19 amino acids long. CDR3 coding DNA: TGTGCCAGCAGCTTAGGAACCAGGGGGCTCGGTGTCCTTAATGAAAAACTGTTTTTT. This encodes CASSLGTRGLGVLNEKLFF.